The present T cell receptor beta chain was sequenced within a study of cytomegalovirus exposure and HLA in healthy donors. The PCR made use of 60 Vbeta and 13 Jbeta primers. Sequencing used immunoSEQ multiplex PCR; TCRdb keeps in-frame clones, though not all of them. The sample contains 95,000 to 150,000 clones, 75% of which appear only once. The CDR3 contains 14 residues. Per germline, CDR1 SGHTS and CDR2 YDEGEE. Trimming pared 9 bases from V and 3 bases from J, leaving 18 bases between. Source material: PBMCs. The receptor's source is a woman in her fifties or sixties in good health and CMV-seronegative. The chain links TRBV5-8 to TRBJ1-2, with D possibly being TRBD1 (5 bases). The CDR3 reads CATNLGGDDYGYTF. CDR3 nucleotide sequence: TGTGCCACCAACCTGGGAGGGGACGACTATGGCTACACCTTC.